These T cell receptor beta chains were read from a single sample in a study of blood T cell repertoires in COVID-19. Sequenced by immunoSEQ multiplex PCR; TCRdb stores in-frame clones only, minus some. This table has about 230,000 clones, approximately 80% appearing once. Specimen: peripheral blood. The receptors come from a woman aged 80 or over with COVID-19, enrolled during active disease. Each CDR3 is given with its conserved first and last residue. The order of the fields is CDR3 DNA, CDR3 protein, clone size, V gene, J gene, D gene. D genes are given only for firm matches. Some rows have no size entry. The others give once, few or many, or a class for an expanded clone.

cdr3_nt: TGTGCCAGCAGCTCAGGACTAGCGGGCGGGAGGTACGAGCAGTACTTC; cdr3_aa: CASSSGLAGGRYEQYF; clone_size: NA; v_call: TRBV7-2; j_call: TRBJ2-7; d_call: TRBD2
cdr3_nt: TGTGCCAGCAGTTACGGGGGGACCTACGAGCAGTACTTC; cdr3_aa: CASSYGGTYEQYF; clone_size: NA; v_call: TRBV6-6; j_call: TRBJ2-7; d_call: NA
cdr3_nt: TGCGCCAGCAGTTCGGGACAGACAACTTATGGCTACACCTTC; cdr3_aa: CASSSGQTTYGYTF; clone_size: few; v_call: TRBV5-1; j_call: TRBJ1-2; d_call: TRBD1
cdr3_nt: TGTGCCAGCAGCTTAAGCAGTGCTGGGGCCAACGTCCTGACTTTC; cdr3_aa: CASSLSSAGANVLTF; clone_size: NA; v_call: TRBV7-3; j_call: TRBJ2-6; d_call: NA
cdr3_nt: TGTGCCAGCAGCTCCTGGACTAGCGGGGCGAAGGGGCAGTATTTT; cdr3_aa: CASSSWTSGAKGQYF; clone_size: NA; v_call: TRBV7-2; j_call: TRBJ2-3; d_call: TRBD2
cdr3_nt: TGCAGCGTTGAGTGGGGAGGCACAGATACGCAGTATTTT; cdr3_aa: CSVEWGGTDTQYF; clone_size: NA; v_call: TRBV29-1; j_call: TRBJ2-3; d_call: NA
cdr3_nt: TGTGCCATCGGGGAGACCCAGTACTTC; cdr3_aa: CAIGETQYF; clone_size: few; v_call: TRBV27; j_call: TRBJ2-5; d_call: NA
cdr3_nt: TGTGCCAGCAGCCCTTCCAGGGGTTTACGGGAAAAACTGTTTTTT; cdr3_aa: CASSPSRGLREKLFF; clone_size: NA; v_call: TRBV4-2; j_call: TRBJ1-4; d_call: NA
cdr3_nt: TGTGCCAGCAGCTCACCACGAGTTAACTATGGCTACACCTTC; cdr3_aa: CASSSPRVNYGYTF; clone_size: NA; v_call: TRBV6-5; j_call: TRBJ1-2; d_call: NA
cdr3_nt: TGCGCCAGCAGCTTGTCGTCAACCGGAGTATACAATGAGCAGTTCTTC; cdr3_aa: CASSLSSTGVYNEQFF; clone_size: few; v_call: TRBV5-1; j_call: TRBJ2-1; d_call: NA
cdr3_nt: TGTGCCAGCAGCCTTGGTCAACGAGCACCCCTCCACTTT; cdr3_aa: CASSLGQRAPLHF; clone_size: NA; v_call: TRBV3-1/TRBV3-2; j_call: TRBJ1-6; d_call: NA
cdr3_nt: TGTGCCAGCAGCTTTACTGACAGAAACACTGAAGCTTTCTTT; cdr3_aa: CASSFTDRNTEAFF; clone_size: NA; v_call: TRBV28; j_call: TRBJ1-1; d_call: NA
cdr3_nt: TGTGCCAGCACCCAGGATCGGGGAAGTCGGACAGATACGCAGTATTTT; cdr3_aa: CASTQDRGSRTDTQYF; clone_size: NA; v_call: TRBV28; j_call: TRBJ2-3; d_call: NA
cdr3_nt: TGTGCCAGCAGTTTGGAGGGGCCCGGGAGCAATCAGCCCCAGCATTTT; cdr3_aa: CASSLEGPGSNQPQHF; clone_size: NA; v_call: TRBV28; j_call: TRBJ1-5; d_call: NA
cdr3_nt: TGCGCCAGCAGGGCAGAAGTCTTC; cdr3_aa: CASRAEVF; clone_size: NA; v_call: TRBV23-1; j_call: TRBJ2-7; d_call: NA
cdr3_nt: TGCGCCAGCAGCCCTTCAGGGATCGAACAGCCCCAGCATTTT; cdr3_aa: CASSPSGIEQPQHF; clone_size: NA; v_call: TRBV5-1; j_call: TRBJ1-5; d_call: NA
cdr3_nt: TGTGCCAGCAGCTTAGAACAGGCCCTGAGTGCTTTCTTT; cdr3_aa: CASSLEQALSAFF; clone_size: NA; v_call: TRBV7-2; j_call: TRBJ1-1; d_call: NA
cdr3_nt: TGTGCCAGTAAAATTACAGGTTCTCCCCAAGAGACCCAGTACTTC; cdr3_aa: CASKITGSPQETQYF; clone_size: NA; v_call: TRBV19; j_call: TRBJ2-5; d_call: NA
cdr3_nt: TGTGCCAGCAGTGAAGGACTAGCGGGCGCATATTATCAGTTCTTC; cdr3_aa: CASSEGLAGAYYQFF; clone_size: NA; v_call: TRBV6-1; j_call: TRBJ2-1; d_call: TRBD2
cdr3_nt: TGTGCCAGCAGCTGGGGACAGGAGAACACTGAAGCTTTCTTT; cdr3_aa: CASSWGQENTEAFF; clone_size: NA; v_call: TRBV7-9; j_call: TRBJ1-1; d_call: TRBD1
cdr3_nt: TGCGCCAGCGGGAAGACAGTTTCTATTACGAACACTGAAGCTTTCTTT; cdr3_aa: CASGKTVSITNTEAFF; clone_size: NA; v_call: TRBV5-1; j_call: TRBJ1-1; d_call: NA
cdr3_nt: TGTGCCACCAGCAGGGCAAGACAGGGGCCATACGAGCAGTACTTC; cdr3_aa: CATSRARQGPYEQYF; clone_size: NA; v_call: TRBV15; j_call: TRBJ2-7; d_call: TRBD1
cdr3_nt: TGTGCCAGCAGCAACCTCTCCAGGTTGACGAACCCTGAAGCTTTCTTT; cdr3_aa: CASSNLSRLTNPEAFF; clone_size: NA; v_call: TRBV21-1; j_call: TRBJ1-1; d_call: NA
cdr3_nt: TGTGCCAGCAGTGTGATTATACGGGAGGGCTACACCTTC; cdr3_aa: CASSVIIREGYTF; clone_size: NA; v_call: TRBV2; j_call: TRBJ1-2; d_call: NA
cdr3_nt: TGCGCCAGCAGCTTAGACGGGAGGCCGACAGATACGCAGTATTTT; cdr3_aa: CASSLDGRPTDTQYF; clone_size: once; v_call: TRBV5-1; j_call: TRBJ2-3; d_call: TRBD2
cdr3_nt: TGTGCCAGCAGGGAGAACTATGGCTACACCTTC; cdr3_aa: CASRENYGYTF; clone_size: NA; v_call: TRBV2; j_call: TRBJ1-2; d_call: NA
cdr3_nt: TGTGCCAGCAGTCCCCATCCATCGGCAGGGTCCAGCTTC; cdr3_aa: CASSPHPSAGSSF; clone_size: once; v_call: TRBV12-3/TRBV12-4; j_call: TRBJ2-7; d_call: NA